A single sample is the source of the 3 T cell receptor beta chains below, sequenced in a study of regulatory T cells in long-lasting Graves disease. In building TCR beta libraries, iRepertoire HTBI primers were used together with Arm-PCR of CDR3 regions. In TCRdb, the multiplex PCR reads were re-called with MiXCR into one record per CDR3 protein. The data show 500,000 to 800,000 distinct CDR3 sequences, with about 30% seen just once and 35% to 55% held by the top ten. The time point here: persistent/refractory GD, antithyroid drugs over 5 years with positive TRAb. RNA extracted from PBMCs served as the sequencing template. The sample was peripheral blood mononuclear cells (PBMCs), taken when the disease was refractory, from a patient treated with antithyroid drugs. Every receptor here comes from a female donor with Graves disease.

The chain recombines TRBV19 with TRBJ2-7, with D perhaps matching TRBD2 (6 bases). V was cut by 8 bases and J by 2 bases, with 19 bases left in between. The germline V gene encodes CDR1 LNHDA and CDR2 SQIVND (reference sequence). CDR3 size: 15 residues. CDR3 nucleotide sequence: TGTGCCAGTGCCGGGCGGGGCGTCCCCACCTACGAGCAGTACTTC. Its translation: CASAGRGVPTYEQYF.

The rearrangement uses TRBV19 and TRBJ1-1; a possible D gene is TRBD1 (5 bases). This CDR3 has 12 residues. Germline CDR1 is LNHDA and CDR2 is SQIVND (reference sequence). The germline V and J ends were trimmed by 7 bases and 6 bases, with 12 bases remaining between them. CDR3 in DNA: TGTGCCAGTAATGCCCCGACAGCTGAAGCTTTCTTT. Residues: CASNAPTAEAFF.

This chain joins TRBV10-3 and TRBJ2-5; D tentatively fits TRBD1 or TRBD2 (5 bases each). Germline V gene lookup returns CDR1 ENHRY and CDR2 SYGVKD. Trimming removed 8 bases at V and 5 bases at J, with 15 bases between. The CDR3 extends over 13 amino acids. CDR3 sequence reads: CAIGGEVRETQYF. The DNA of the CDR3 is TGTGCCATCGGGGGAGAGGTCCGGGAGACCCAGTACTTC.